The 12 T cell receptor gamma chains in this list originate from one sample, sequenced in a study of gamma-delta chains in newborns, infants, children. TCRdb made new clone calls on the reads using CATT. Among a few thousand gamma-chain clones listed, around 27% were seen once. Sequencing was carried out using blood. The receptor source for this set is a child who was a newborn, infant or young child, either healthy, febrile or measles-vaccinated (not recorded which).

The genes are TRGV9 and TRGJP. V was pared by 0 bases and J by 2 bases, with 10 bases of the junction left unmatched. There are 20 residues in the CDR3. The germline CDR1 and CDR2 sequences are GITISATS and ISYDGTV (reference sequence). In DNA, the CDR3 is TGTGCCTTGTGGGAGGTGGAGAATGCAAGGCAAGAGTTGGGCAAAAAAATCAAGGTATTT. Encoded protein: CALWEVENARQELGKKIKVF.

Turning to this clone: Possible read error: a much larger clone is one base away. V is TRGV9 and J is TRGJP. Looked up from germline, CDR1 is GITISATS and CDR2 is ISYDGTV (reference sequence). The CDR3 covers 18 residues. CDR3 sequence reads: CALCEVHSGELGKKIKVF. The CDR3 nucleotides are TGTGCCTTGTGCGAGGTGCATAGCGGAGAGTTGGGCAAAAAAATCAAGGTATTT.

About this clone: The sample contains more than one DNA sequence encoding this CDR3. The chain joins TRGV9 to TRGJP. With V trimmed by 0 bases and J by 4 bases, 3 bases remained unmatched. This CDR3 is 17 amino acids long. Germline V lookup: CDR1 GITISATS, CDR2 ISYDGTV (reference sequence). CDR3 bases: TGTGCCTTGTGGGAGGTGGCTCAAGAGTTGGGCAAAAAAATCAAGGTATTT. The encoded protein is CALWEVAQELGKKIKVF.

In the case of this clone: One base away lies a much larger clone, so this may be a sequencing read error. The V gene is TRGV9, the J gene TRGJP. Germline CDR1 is GITISATS and CDR2 is ISYDGTV (reference sequence). This CDR3 is built from 17 residues. The V gene end was trimmed by 0 bases and the J gene end by 6 bases; junction bases not matched to a gene: 5. CDR3 sequence reads: CALWEVQAELGKKIKVF. CDR3 in DNA: TGTGCCTTGTGGGAGGTGCAGGCAGAGTTGGGCAAAAAAATCAAGGTATTT.

The rearrangement uses TRGV9 and TRGJP1. The germline V gene has CDR1 GITISATS and CDR2 ISYDGTV (reference sequence). V lost 3 bases, J lost 3 bases, and 10 bases stayed unmatched. This CDR3 is 16 amino acids long. The CDR3 reads CALWEPWGATGWFKIF. Here the CDR3 DNA reads TGTGCCTTGTGGGAGCCCTGGGGGGCCACTGGTTGGTTCAAGATATTT.

With respect to this clone: At one of its ends the junction is not consistent with the germline gene, which may arise from a read error. J is TRGJP and V is TRGV9. From germline, CDR1 is GITISATS and CDR2 ISYDGTV (reference sequence). The CDR3 is 14 residues long. In DNA, the CDR3 is TGTGCCTCGTGGTCAGAGTTGGGCAAAAAAATCAAGGTATTT. The encoded protein is CASWSELGKKIKVF.

This clone was found a few times. This chain links TRGV9 with TRGJ1 or TRGJ2. V shed 0 bases and J 4 bases; nucleotides not matched to a gene: 6. The CDR3 runs 14 residues. Germline V CDR1 and CDR2: GITISATS, ISYDGTV (reference sequence). In nucleotides, the CDR3 is TGTGCCTTGTGGGAGGTGCAGCCGTATTATAAGAAACTCTTT. Its protein is CALWEVQPYYKKLF.

The CDR3 bases are TGTGCCTTGTGGGAACGAAAACCCGATAAGAAACTCTTT. This encodes CALWERKPDKKLF. The gene calls are TRGV9 and TRGJ1 or TRGJ2. There are 13 residues in the CDR3. V lost 4 bases and J lost 8; bases outside the gene matches: 11. CDR1 GITISATS and CDR2 ISYDGTV come from the germline V gene (reference sequence).

The chain combines TRGV3 with TRGJ1 or TRGJ2. The germline V gene encodes CDR1 VTNTFY and CDR2 YDVSTARD (reference sequence). CDR3 length equals 14 residues. V lost 0 bases and J lost 2; bases outside the gene matches: 4. The CDR3 DNA sequence: TGTGCCACCTGGGACAGGCCCCATTATTATAAGAAACTCTTT. This encodes CATWDRPHYYKKLF.

The chain employs TRGV9 and TRGJ1 or TRGJ2. The CDR3 contains 13 residues. With V trimmed by 0 bases and J by 10 bases, 9 bases remained unmatched. Germline V gives CDR1 GITISATS, CDR2 ISYDGTV (reference sequence). This CDR3 is CALWEVRGKKKLF. CDR3 in DNA: TGTGCCTTGTGGGAGGTGCGAGGTAAAAAGAAACTCTTT.

Comment on this clone: It differs at one base from a far larger clone, so likely a read error. The chain employs TRGV9 and TRGJP. Germline-derived CDR1 and CDR2 are GITISATS and ISYDGTV (reference sequence). CDR3 size: 14 residues. V dropped 0 bases and J dropped 12; count of bases not matched to a gene: 2. The CDR3: CALWEVSGKKIKVF. CDR3 DNA sequence: TGTGCCTTGTGGGAGGTGTCGGGCAAAAAAATCAAGGTATTT.

This clone is large (0.1 to 1%) by share. The same CDR3 can be traced to other DNA sequences in this sample. The CDR3 loop is CALWEVRGELGKKIKVF. The CDR3 DNA is TGTGCCTTGTGGGAGGTGCGGGGGGAGTTGGGCAAAAAAATCAAGGTATTT. This chain joins TRGV9 and TRGJP. The junction had 6 bases not matched to a gene; V was cut back by 0 bases and J by 7 bases. The CDR3 extends over 17 amino acids. CDR1 is GITISATS and CDR2 is ISYDGTV in the germline V gene (reference sequence).